This section outlines one TCR beta chain sequence together with its context. What it recognizes is unknown. TCRdb reprocessed the reads with MiXCR, giving one entry per CDR3 protein. Seen here are approximately 990,000 distinct CDR3 sequences, roughly a third observed once, and the top ten hold 13%. The germline gives CDR1 SQVTM, CDR2 ANQGSEA. The CDR3 runs 13 residues. Trimming pared 5 bases from V and 0 bases from J, leaving 7 bases between. The data belong to a study of T cell repertoires in cytomegalovirus infection. Looking at the study overall: Used in the study were CMV epitopes, some recently identified and HLA-C-restricted, others well-studied and HLA-B-restricted. In public TCR beta signatures, there were indications of both CMV infection and matching HLA type. Study-wide points: There were HLA-C-restricted CMV-specific TCR beta clonotypes dominating the ex vivo response. Public TCR beta family frequency separated CMV-and-HLA carriers, including in an independent cohort.

The chain joins TRBV29-1 to TRBJ2-2; no clear D. Sample: cultured CD8+ T cells from PBMCs, taken from culture after CMV antigen stimulation. The receptor comes from a human donor in good health (CMV status not recorded). Some clones in this sample may be carry-over from other donors' samples. This CDR3 reads CSVQPPNTGELFF. The CDR3 DNA sequence: TGCAGCGTTCAACCACCGAACACCGGGGAGCTGTTTTTT.